The entry that follows covers one T cell receptor (beta chain) sequence. Its antigen is still unknown. The data stem from a study of STAT3 mutations in large granular lymphocyte leukemia. Using immunoSEQ multiplex PCR, the repertoire was profiled, and TCRdb retains in-frame clones only, with some absent. The table includes more than 9,500 clones, roughly 87% detected once. Between the trimmed V and J ends, which lost 5 bases and 8 bases, there was a span of 18 bases. This CDR3 is built from 14 residues. Germline assignment: CDR1 SEHNR and CDR2 FQNEAQ (reference sequence). Study results and limitations: After therapy, about 30% of the 18 patients switched clonotypes, all new clones STAT3 wild type. At least one immunodominant TCR beta clonotype appeared in every T-cell large granular lymphocyte leukemia patient.

The sequence was collected from a man older than 75 with T-cell large granular lymphocyte leukemia. Some clones in this sample may be carry-over from other donors' samples. The rearrangement uses TRBV7-9 and TRBJ2-5, with D possibly being TRBD1 or TRBD2 (5 bases each). The sequenced sample consisted of peripheral blood mononuclear cells. CDR3 region: CASSTWDLVDTQYF. The DNA for the CDR3 is TGTGCCAGCAGCACCTGGGACCTGGTGGATACCCAGTACTTC.